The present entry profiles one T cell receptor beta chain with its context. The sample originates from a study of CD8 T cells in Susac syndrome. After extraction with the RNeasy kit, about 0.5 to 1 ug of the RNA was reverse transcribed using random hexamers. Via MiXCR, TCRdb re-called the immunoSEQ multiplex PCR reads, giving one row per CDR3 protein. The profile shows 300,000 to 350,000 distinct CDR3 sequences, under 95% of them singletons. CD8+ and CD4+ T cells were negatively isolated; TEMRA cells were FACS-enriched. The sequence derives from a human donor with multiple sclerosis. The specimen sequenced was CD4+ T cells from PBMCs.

The CDR3 nucleotides are TGTGCCAGCAGCTTAGCGGTGAAAACCTACGAGCAGTACTTC. Residues: CASSLAVKTYEQYF. The chain has TRBV7-8 and TRBJ2-7; D is undetermined. This CDR3 is 14 amino acids long. The ends were cut back, 0 bases at V and 2 bases at J, with 8 bases in the middle. Germline CDR1 SGHVS, CDR2 FQNEAQ.